Presented here are 23 T cell receptor beta chains from one specimen sequenced in a study of blood T cell repertoires in COVID-19. Some clones are missing from TCRdb's copy, which holds only in-frame ones; the method was immunoSEQ multiplex PCR. The table shows approximately 94,000 clones, with 80% occurring only once. Sequencing used peripheral blood. The receptors come from a man between 65 and 85 years old with active or convalescent COVID-19.

This clone was picked up one time. The rearrangement links TRBV6-5 to TRBJ2-1; D is undetermined. The CDR3 extends over 13 amino acids. The germline V gene has CDR1 MNHEY and CDR2 SVGAGI. V dropped 0 bases and J dropped 15 bases, with 15 bases sitting between them. CDR3 DNA: TGTGCCAGCAGTTACTCGCTGAGCGAATCCCCGTTCTTC. This gives the protein CASSYSLSESPFF.

The V and J genes are TRBV24-1 and TRBJ2-3; the match to TRBD2 covers 7 bases. V dropped 0 bases and J dropped 5; count of bases not matched to a gene: 7. Germline values: CDR1 KGHDR, CDR2 SFDVKD. This CDR3 spans 16 amino acids. This CDR3 is CATSDLVRGDGDTQYF. In DNA, the CDR3 is TGTGCCACCAGTGATTTGGTCCGGGGGGACGGAGATACGCAGTATTTT.

The chain combines TRBV2 with TRBJ2-6; D is uncertain. Germline CDR1 and CDR2: SNHLY and FYNNEI. There are 14 residues in the CDR3. The V and J ends lost 6 bases and 0 bases respectively, with 6 bases between them. The CDR3, as DNA: TGTGCCAGCAGGACTTACTCTGGGGCCAACGTCCTGACTTTC. Protein: CASRTYSGANVLTF. Supplemented by reference TRBV2 and TRBJ2-6, the full variable domain reads EPEVTQTPSHQVTQMGQEVILRCVPISNHLYFYWYRQILGQKVEFLVSFYNNEISEKSEIFDDQFSVERPDGSNFTLKIRSTKLEDSAMYFCASRTYSGANVLTFGAGSRLTVL.

The V gene is TRBV6-2 or TRBV6-3, the J gene TRBJ2-1, with D maybe TRBD1 (5 bases). With 0 bases removed from V and 3 bases from J, the gap between germline ends came to 6 bases. The CDR3 extends over 14 amino acids. The germline gives CDR1 MNHEY, CDR2 SVGEGT. The CDR3 coding sequence is TGTGCCAGCAGTTACTCGCAGGGCTACAATGAGCAGTTCTTC. Translated, it gives CASSYSQGYNEQFF.

The chain recombines TRBV18 with TRBJ1-6; D ambiguous. The CDR3 spans 13 residues. Germline assignment: CDR1 KGHSH and CDR2 LQKENI. V gave up 4 bases and J gave up 5 bases, with 6 bases separating them. CDR3 bases: TGTGCCAGCTCACTAGTGGATAATTCACCCCTCCACTTT. Amino acids: CASSLVDNSPLHF.

The CDR3 here is CASSQDLARGGIEQFF. The CDR3 DNA reads TGTGCCAGCAGCCAAGATCTGGCTCGAGGGGGAATTGAGCAGTTCTTC. The chain joins TRBV3-1 (or the pseudogene TRBV3-2) to TRBJ2-1; a weak D match, TRBD1 (6 bases). V was trimmed by 0 bases and J by 9 bases, leaving 18 bases between them. This CDR3 comprises 16 residues. The germline V gene encodes CDR1 LGHDT and CDR2 YNNKEL (reference sequence).

This clone was found once. This chain's CDR3 is CAWSRAGGYDSYNEQFF. Here the CDR3 DNA reads TGTGCCTGGAGTCGGGCGGGGGGCTATGACTCCTACAATGAGCAGTTCTTC. The chain combines TRBV30 with TRBJ2-1; 8 nucleotides agree with TRBD2. The J segment lost 0 bases and the V segment lost 2 bases, leaving 9 bases of the junction unmatched. Germline V gene sequence: CDR1 GTSNPN, CDR2 SVGIG (reference sequence). The CDR3 consists of 17 residues.

This chain links TRBV7-8 with TRBJ2-2, with no clear D. CDR1 SGHVS and CDR2 FQNEAQ come from the germline V gene. The CDR3 totals 18 residues. The V end lost 4 bases, the J end lost 0 bases, and 18 bases lay between the germline ends. The CDR3 nucleotides are TGTGCCAGCAGCTCCCACTTAGGCGGTTACGCGAACACCGGGGAGCTGTTTTTT. Residues: CASSSHLGGYANTGELFF.

The chain has TRBV27 and TRBJ2-1; the D gene is possibly TRBD1 (6 bases). Germline CDR1 reads MNHEY; CDR2 reads SMNVEV (reference sequence). CDR3 length: 14 amino acids. V was cut by 0 bases and J by 7 bases, with 10 bases left in between. The CDR3 sequence is CASSLSWQGNEQFF. The CDR3 nucleotides are TGTGCCAGCAGTTTATCTTGGCAGGGGAATGAGCAGTTCTTC.

The chain links TRBV10-3 to TRBJ1-6; 8 positions agree with TRBD1. CDR1 and CDR2 from the germline V gene are ENHRY and SYGVKD. Trimming removed 0 bases from V and 9 bases from J; junction bases left unmatched: 7. The CDR3 covers 16 residues. CDR3 amino acids: CAISESEGQGASPLHF. As DNA, the CDR3 is TGTGCCATCAGTGAGTCGGAAGGACAGGGCGCTTCACCCCTCCACTTT.

The chain couples TRBV19 to TRBJ1-2; 7 nucleotides agree with TRBD1. Germline loops: CDR1 LNHDA, CDR2 SQIVND (reference sequence). The CDR3 has 13 residues. V was clipped by 6 bases and J by 4 bases; unmatched bases: 5. The CDR3 sequence is CASRFPGGYGYTF. The CDR3 nucleotides read TGTGCCAGTAGATTTCCAGGGGGCTATGGCTACACCTTC. Filled out from reference TRBV19 and TRBJ1-2, the complete variable domain reads DGGITQSPKYLFRKEGQNVTLSCEQNLNHDAMYWYRQDPGQGLRLIYYSQIVNDFQKGDIAEGYSVSREKKESFPLTVTSAQKNPTAFYLCASRFPGGYGYTFGSGTRLTVV.

The J gene is TRBJ2-5, the V gene TRBV3-1 (or the pseudogene TRBV3-2); 7 bases map to TRBD2. The junction had 3 bases not matched to a gene; V was cut back by 1 base and J by 1 base. The CDR3 length is 15 residues. Per germline, CDR1 LGHDT and CDR2 YNNKEL (reference sequence). The CDR3 DNA reads TGTGCCAGCAGCCAAGCGGGGGGACCCCAAGAGACCCAGTACTTC. Protein: CASSQAGGPQETQYF.

The chain links TRBV28 to TRBJ2-7, with TRBD2 matching over 11 bases. CDR3 length: 15 residues. The junction had 13 bases not matched to a gene; V was cut back by 8 bases and J by 7 bases. Germline CDR1 and CDR2: MDHEN and SYDVKM. The CDR3 coding sequence is TGTGCCAGCGCGCTCGGGGGACTAGCGGCGTCTGAGCAGTACTTC. Amino acids: CASALGGLAASEQYF. The whole variable domain, filled in from reference TRBV28 and TRBJ2-7, reads DVKVTQSSRYLVKRTGEKVFLECVQDMDHENMFWYRQDPGLGLRLIYFSYDVKMKEKGDIPEGYSVSREKKERFSLILESASTNQTSMYLCASALGGLAASEQYFGPGTRLTVT.

This clone was seen just once. This rearrangement joins TRBV5-6 to TRBJ1-6; the D gene is possibly TRBD1 (5 bases). Germline lookup yields CDR1 SGHDT and CDR2 YYEEEE. Trimming cost V 3 bases and J 0 bases, with 13 bases left between them. CDR3 length equals 17 residues. CDR3 sequence: CASSYGGVSSYNSPLHF. The CDR3 DNA is TGTGCCAGCAGCTACGGAGGGGTGAGCTCCTATAATTCACCCCTCCACTTT.

The sample holds a few counts of this clone. The chain uses TRBV18 and TRBJ1-2; tentatively, D is TRBD1 (6 bases). CDR1 and CDR2 (germline): KGHSH, LQKENI. The CDR3 spans 15 residues. V was clipped by 0 bases and J by 1 base, with 9 bases between them. CDR3 bases: TGTGCCAGCTCACCACCTACAGGGATTAACTATGGCTACACCTTC. This translates into CASSPPTGINYGYTF.

V is TRBV3-1 (or the pseudogene TRBV3-2) and J is TRBJ1-6, with D possibly matching TRBD1 (5 bases). The germline V gene has CDR1 LGHDT and CDR2 YNNKEL (reference sequence). Trimming cost V 1 base and J 6 bases, with 16 bases left between them. CDR3 length equals 17 residues. The CDR3 nucleotides read TGTGCCAGCAGCCAAGGGGGGGTGCACTTAACTAATTCACCCCTCCACTTT. This gives the protein CASSQGGVHLTNSPLHF.

This chain's CDR3 is CAWSGPEGQGNSPLHF. As DNA, the CDR3 is TGTGCCTGGAGCGGTCCGGAGGGGCAGGGTAATTCACCCCTCCACTTT. The chain combines TRBV30 with TRBJ1-6; the D gene is possibly TRBD1 (5 bases). V was pared by 3 bases and J by 6 bases, with 18 bases between. Germline CDR1 is GTSNPN and CDR2 is SVGIG (reference sequence). The CDR3 is 16 residues long. Combining the CDR3 with reference TRBV30 and TRBJ1-6 gives the whole variable domain SQTIHQWPATLVQPVGSPLSLECTVEGTSNPNLYWYRQAAGRGLQLLFYSVGIGQISSEVPQNLSASRPQDRQFILSSKKLLLSDSGFYLCAWSGPEGQGNSPLHFGNGTRLTVT.

The rearrangement uses TRBV6-4 and TRBJ2-2; the D gene is possibly TRBD1 (6 bases). Germline loops: CDR1 MRHNA, CDR2 SNTAGT. V lost 11 bases and J 1 base, leaving 14 bases between the germline ends. This CDR3 is 14 amino acids long. CDR3 protein: CASSGALNTGELFF. CDR3 coding DNA: TGTGCCTCGTCAGGGGCCCTGAACACCGGGGAGCTGTTTTTT.

About this clone: Because the CDR3's place on the DNA is in doubt, the DNA is left out and the CDR3 is given as listed by TCRdb. V gene TRBV4-1 combines with J gene TRBJ1-2; TRBD1 was called by the table and not checked on the DNA. From germline, CDR1 is MGHRA and CDR2 YSYEKL. The CDR3 comprises 16 residues, both ends counted. The CDR3 loop reads CASSSSTGGSMYGYTF.

V and J are TRBV5-4 and TRBJ1-2, with TRBD1 matching 9 bases. From germline, CDR1 is SGHNT and CDR2 YYREEE (reference sequence). J lost 5 bases, V lost 4 bases, and 3 bases had no gene match. The CDR3 sequence is 13 residues long. This CDR3 is CASSVGQGYGYTF. DNA of the CDR3: TGTGCCAGCAGCGTCGGACAGGGGTATGGCTACACCTTC.

The chain combines TRBV7-9 with TRBJ2-5; 7 bases are a match to TRBD2. V lost 3 bases to trimming and J lost 4 bases; unmatched junction nucleotides: 8. The CDR3 loop spans 15 amino acids. The germline V gene encodes CDR1 SEHNR and CDR2 FQNEAQ (reference sequence). Written as DNA, the CDR3 is TGTGCCAGCAGCTTTCTAGCGGAGGCGAGAGAGACCCAGTACTTC. The encoded protein is CASSFLAEARETQYF. Combining the CDR3 with reference TRBV7-9 and TRBJ2-5 gives the whole variable domain DTGVSQNPRHKITKRGQNVTFRCDPISEHNRLYWYRQTLGQGPEFLTYFQNEAQLEKSRLLSDRFSAERPKGSFSTLEIQRTEQGDSAMYLCASSFLAEARETQYFGPGTRLLVL.

For this clone: Other DNA variants within this sample encode the same CDR3. The chain links TRBV5-1 to TRBJ2-5; 9 positions agree with TRBD2. CDR1 is SGHRS, CDR2 YFSETQ, per germline. The J segment lost 1 base and the V segment lost 0 bases, leaving 1 base of the junction unmatched. CDR3 length equals 15 residues. The CDR3 DNA reads as TGCGCCAGCAGCTTGGTAGCGGGGGCCCAAGAGACCCAGTACTTC. It is translated as CASSLVAGAQETQYF.

This chain uses TRBV4-2 with TRBJ1-1; 10 nucleotides align to TRBD1. This CDR3 region has 15 residues. V shed 4 bases and J 4 bases; nucleotides not matched to a gene: 6. The germline CDR1 and CDR2 sequences are LGHNA and YNFKEQ. The CDR3 nucleotides are TGTGCCAGCAGCCCGGAGGACAGGGGGAGCACTGAAGCTTTCTTT. The encoded protein is CASSPEDRGSTEAFF.